The 21 T cell receptor beta chains listed next were all sequenced from one sample in a study of blood T cell repertoires in COVID-19. Profiling relied on immunoSEQ multiplex PCR, and the TCRdb table lists in-frame clones only, not all of them. The sample includes 46,000 or so clones, around nine tenths of them seen just once. The sample comprised peripheral blood. The receptors were gathered from a man aged 55 to 69 with active or convalescent COVID-19.

J is TRBJ2-6 and V is TRBV5-8; D might be TRBD2 (5 bases). The germline CDR1 and CDR2 sequences are SGHTS and YDEGEE. The ends were cut back, 4 bases at V and 2 bases at J, with 10 bases in the middle. The CDR3 is 15 residues long. This chain's CDR3 is CASSVSGPGANVLTF. CDR3 DNA sequence: TGTGCCAGCAGCGTAAGCGGTCCTGGGGCCAACGTCCTGACTTTC.

The chain combines TRBV5-1 with TRBJ2-7; 7 positions agree with TRBD1. V trimming: 4 bases; J trimming: 3 bases; junction bases outside the gene matches: 4. The CDR3 loop spans 13 amino acids. From germline, CDR1 is SGHRS and CDR2 YFSETQ. The CDR3 coding sequence is TGCGCCAGCAGCCCCCGGGACAGCTACGAGCAGTACTTC. It codes for CASSPRDSYEQYF.

This chain connects TRBV28 to TRBJ1-1; maybe TRBD1 (6 bases). The germline V gene encodes CDR1 MDHEN and CDR2 SYDVKM. Trimming took 6 bases from V and 0 from J, leaving 20 bases between them. The CDR3 runs to 17 residues. The CDR3 here is CASSTTGGHGMNTEAFF. In DNA, the CDR3 is TGTGCCAGCAGCACCACGGGGGGCCACGGAATGAACACTGAAGCTTTCTTT.

CDR3 protein: CASSQREDTEAFF. As DNA, the CDR3 is TGTGCCAGCAGCCAACGTGAGGACACTGAAGCTTTCTTT. The rearrangement links TRBV3-1 (or the pseudogene TRBV3-2) to TRBJ1-1; D gene uncertain. Trimming left V 2 bases short and J 3 bases short, with 7 bases between. Germline CDR1 LGHDT, CDR2 YNNKEL (reference sequence). The CDR3 is 13 residues long.

The V gene is TRBV5-4, the J gene TRBJ1-1; TRBD1 agrees at 7 bases. The CDR3 covers 15 residues. Germline loops: CDR1 SGHNT, CDR2 YYREEE (reference sequence). With V trimmed by 6 bases and J by 4 bases, 12 bases remained unmatched. CDR3: CASKGPTGLGTEAFF. CDR3 coding DNA: TGTGCCAGCAAAGGTCCGACAGGGTTAGGCACTGAAGCTTTCTTT.

The J gene is TRBJ1-4, the V gene TRBV27; D perhaps matches TRBD1 (5 bases). The germline CDR1 and CDR2 sequences are MNHEY and SMNVEV (reference sequence). The CDR3 is 15 residues long. Trimming took off 6 bases at V and 4 bases at J, with 15 bases between the two ends. CDR3 in amino acids: CASSTTGTINEKLFF. The CDR3 DNA reads TGTGCCAGCAGCACTACCGGGACTATTAATGAAAAACTGTTTTTT.

The rearrangement uses TRBV19 and TRBJ1-1; D not certain. The CDR3 covers 11 residues. Trimming removed 4 bases at V and 6 bases at J, with 6 bases between. CDR1 and CDR2 (germline): LNHDA, SQIVND (reference sequence). The CDR3 coding sequence is TGTGCCAGTAGTAAGACACCTGAAGCTTTCTTT. It yields the protein CASSKTPEAFF.

The J gene is TRBJ1-2, the V gene TRBV28; D may be TRBD1 (6 bases). This CDR3 has 16 amino acids. Germline-derived CDR1 and CDR2 are MDHEN and SYDVKM. V gave up 6 bases and J gave up 7 bases, with 24 bases separating them. CDR3 sequence (DNA): TGTGCCAGCAGCCGAACCGCGGACAGCACTTCCTCTGGCTACACCTTC. It is translated as CASSRTADSTSSGYTF.

J is TRBJ1-2 and V is TRBV12-3 or TRBV12-4; no clear D. CDR3 length: 10 residues. Trimming pared 5 bases from V and 4 bases from J, leaving 2 bases between. Written as DNA, the CDR3 is TGTGCCAGCAGTCGCTATGGCTACACCTTC. It translates to CASSRYGYTF.

The chain has TRBV5-4 and TRBJ1-6, with TRBD1 identical over 8 bases. The CDR3 length is 17 residues. Trimming cost V 4 bases and J 10 bases; bases outside gene matches: 16. CDR1 is SGHNT and CDR2 is YYREEE in the germline V gene (reference sequence). This CDR3 is CASSDGRRTGLGSPLHF. The CDR3 region has the DNA TGTGCCAGCAGCGACGGGAGGCGGACAGGGCTAGGGTCACCCCTCCACTTT.

The J gene is TRBJ2-7, the V gene TRBV3-1 (or the pseudogene TRBV3-2); D remains unclear. Germline CDR1 reads LGHDT; CDR2 reads YNNKEL (reference sequence). V lost 0 bases and J 7 bases, leaving 7 bases between the germline ends. The CDR3 is 12 residues long. The CDR3, as DNA: TGTGCCAGCAGCCAAGATCAGTGGGAGCAGTACTTC. It yields the protein CASSQDQWEQYF.

The chain combines TRBV30 with TRBJ1-6, with D perhaps matching TRBD1 (5 bases). The CDR3 extends over 13 amino acids. The V end was cut by 4 bases, the J end by 6 bases, with 10 bases between. Germline assignment: CDR1 GTSNPN and CDR2 SVGIG (reference sequence). CDR3 residues: CAWIGGSNSPLHF. The DNA for the CDR3 is TGTGCCTGGATTGGGGGGTCTAATTCACCCCTCCACTTT.

The chain joins TRBV27 to TRBJ2-1; D gene uncertain. This CDR3 has 12 amino acids. Looked up from germline, CDR1 is MNHEY and CDR2 is SMNVEV (reference sequence). V lost 6 bases to trimming and J lost 7 bases, with 10 bases between them. In DNA, the CDR3 is TGTGCCAGCAGCCTCACAGAGAATGAGCAGTTCTTC. This encodes CASSLTENEQFF.

V and J are TRBV7-9 and TRBJ2-1, with 11 positions matching TRBD1. This CDR3 has 15 residues. Germline CDR1 reads SEHNR; CDR2 reads FQNEAQ (reference sequence). V lost 2 bases, J lost 4 bases, and 1 base stayed unmatched. CDR3 sequence (DNA): TGTGCCAGCAGCTTAAGGGACAGGGGGTACAATGAGCAGTTCTTC. Protein: CASSLRDRGYNEQFF. The variable domain in full, with the rest retrieved from reference TRBV7-9 and TRBJ2-1, is DTGVSQNPRHKITKRGQNVTFRCDPISEHNRLYWYRQTLGQGPEFLTYFQNEAQLEKSRLLSDRFSAERPKGSFSTLEIQRTEQGDSAMYLCASSLRDRGYNEQFFGPGTRLTVL.

CDR3 sequence: CASYGTGGATNEKLFF. As DNA, the CDR3 is TGTGCCAGTTATGGGACAGGGGGCGCGACTAATGAAAAACTGTTTTTT. The gene calls are TRBV19 and TRBJ1-4; 12 bases agree with TRBD1. Germline lookup yields CDR1 LNHDA and CDR2 SQIVND (reference sequence). V lost 8 bases and J lost 2; bases outside the gene matches: 6. The CDR3 contains 16 residues.

The chain combines TRBV6-2 or TRBV6-3 with TRBJ1-5, with 9 bases aligning to TRBD1. Losses at the gene ends were 5 bases for V and 9 bases for J; bases not matched to a gene: 14. Per germline, CDR1 MNHEY and CDR2 SVGEGT. CDR3 size: 16 residues. CDR3 residues: CASSPSGQGTGWPQHF. The CDR3 DNA follows: TGTGCCAGCAGTCCCTCCGGACAGGGGACGGGATGGCCCCAGCATTTT.

The rearrangement links TRBV28 to TRBJ1-5; the D is unclear. The V gene's germline CDR1 is MDHEN and CDR2 SYDVKM. The CDR3 length is 12 residues. The germline V and J ends were trimmed by 3 bases and 7 bases, with 7 bases remaining between them. The CDR3 DNA reads as TGTGCCAGCAGTTTTATGGAGCAGCCCCAGCATTTT. As protein: CASSFMEQPQHF.

The V gene is TRBV4-2, the J gene TRBJ1-1, with 7 bases identical to TRBD1. Looked up from germline, CDR1 is LGHNA and CDR2 is YNFKEQ. The CDR3 covers 13 residues. J lost 0 bases, V lost 6 bases, and 1 base had no gene match. The CDR3: CASRGQLNTEAFF. The CDR3, as DNA: TGTGCCAGCAGGGGACAGTTGAACACTGAAGCTTTCTTT.

This clone was recorded once. The chain links TRBV4-1 to TRBJ2-1, with a possible D match to TRBD2 (5 bases). Trimming pared 2 bases from V and 0 bases from J, leaving 14 bases between. The CDR3 is 17 residues long. Germline V gene lookup returns CDR1 MGHRA and CDR2 YSYEKL. The CDR3: CASSQNPGIISYNEQFF. CDR3 nucleotides: TGCGCCAGCAGCCAAAACCCCGGGATTATCTCCTACAATGAGCAGTTCTTC.

The chain links TRBV6-5 to TRBJ1-2; the match to TRBD1 covers 8 bases. V dropped 6 bases and J dropped 5; count of bases not matched to a gene: 2. The length of the CDR3 is 12 residues. Germline CDR1 reads MNHEY; CDR2 reads SVGAGI. The DNA for the CDR3 is TGTGCCAGCAGCTGGACAGGGTATGGCTACACCTTC. Translation: CASSWTGYGYTF.

The chain has TRBV5-6 and TRBJ1-2, with 10 bases lining up with TRBD1. Germline trimming cut 3 bases from V and 4 bases from J; bases unmatched to any gene: 12. The germline gives CDR1 SGHDT, CDR2 YYEEEE. This CDR3 has 17 residues. The CDR3 sequence: CASSSRDRGPLSYGYTF. DNA of the CDR3: TGTGCCAGCAGCTCCCGGGACAGGGGACCCTTGAGCTATGGCTACACCTTC.